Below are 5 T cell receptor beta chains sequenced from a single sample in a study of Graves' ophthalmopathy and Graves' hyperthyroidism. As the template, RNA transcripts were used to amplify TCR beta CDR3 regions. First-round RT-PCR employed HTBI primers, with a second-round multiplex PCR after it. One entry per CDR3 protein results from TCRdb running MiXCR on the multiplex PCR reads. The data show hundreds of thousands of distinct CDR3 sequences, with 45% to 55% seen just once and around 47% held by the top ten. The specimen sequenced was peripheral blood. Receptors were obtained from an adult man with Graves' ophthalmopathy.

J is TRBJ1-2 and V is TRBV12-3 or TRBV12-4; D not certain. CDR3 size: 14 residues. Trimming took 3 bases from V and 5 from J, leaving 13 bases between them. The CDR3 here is CASSLNGALYGYTF. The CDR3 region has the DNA TGTGCCAGCAGTTTGAACGGAGCTCTTTATGGCTACACCTTC.

The CDR3 region is CASSEMGVGSNYGYTF. The CDR3 DNA reads TGTGCCAGCAGTGAAATGGGGGTAGGGAGTAACTATGGCTACACCTTC. The rearrangement links TRBV6-5 to TRBJ1-2; D is possibly TRBD1 (5 bases). Germline lookup yields CDR1 MNHEY and CDR2 SVGAGI. The CDR3 covers 16 residues. V was cut by 5 bases and J by 1 base, with 17 bases left in between.

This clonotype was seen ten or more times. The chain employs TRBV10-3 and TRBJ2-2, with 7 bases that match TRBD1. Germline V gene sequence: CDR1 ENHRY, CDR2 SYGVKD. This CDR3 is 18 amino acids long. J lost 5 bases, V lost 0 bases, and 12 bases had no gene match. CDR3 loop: CAISESPTGDEKTGELFF. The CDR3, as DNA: TGTGCCATCAGTGAGTCGCCTACAGGGGATGAGAAAACCGGGGAGCTGTTTTTT.

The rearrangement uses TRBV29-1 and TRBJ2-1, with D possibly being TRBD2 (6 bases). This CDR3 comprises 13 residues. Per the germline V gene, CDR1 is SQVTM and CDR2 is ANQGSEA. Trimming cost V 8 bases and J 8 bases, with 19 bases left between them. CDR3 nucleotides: TGCAGCTTCTCTGCCGGGGAGGAGGATGAGCAGTTCTTC. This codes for CSFSAGEEDEQFF.

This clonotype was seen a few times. CDR3 loop: CSVVTSGGRGREQYF. CDR3 DNA: TGCAGCGTTGTAACTAGCGGGGGGCGGGGGCGGGAGCAGTACTTC. The J gene is TRBJ2-7, the V gene TRBV29-1; 12 bases align to TRBD2. The junction had 11 bases not matched to a gene; V was cut back by 4 bases and J by 7 bases. The CDR3 runs to 15 residues. The V gene's germline CDR1 is SQVTM and CDR2 ANQGSEA.